These 2 T cell receptor beta chains were sequenced from one sample in a study of beta chain features in type 1 diabetes. Investigators reverse transcribed all isolated RNA, so they sequenced expressed TCRB transcripts. This table comes from immunoSEQ multiplex PCR, and its TCRdb copy is limited to in-frame clones, with some not included. Found here are 850,000 to 900,000 clones, roughly 15% of them singletons; the top ten hold about 0.025%. Input material: naive CD4+ T cells from blood. The receptor set was obtained from a woman between 18 and 29 years old in good health.

The chain links TRBV28 to TRBJ1-1; 11 nucleotides match TRBD1. Germline V gives CDR1 MDHEN, CDR2 SYDVKM. Trimming took 5 bases from V and 9 from J; bases not matched to a gene: 11. The CDR3 totals 15 residues. The CDR3 is CASSPAGQGDRKAFF. The CDR3 nucleotides are TGTGCCAGCAGTCCGGCGGGACAGGGGGATCGTAAAGCTTTCTTT.

This clone was detected only a few times. Here the CDR3 DNA reads TGTGCCAGCAGCATATACGGGACACAAACTGAAGCTTTCTTT. It is translated as CASSIYGTQTEAFF. V gene TRBV7-2 combines with J gene TRBJ1-1; D is possibly TRBD1 (6 bases). Trimming removed 5 bases at V and 5 bases at J, with 15 bases between. CDR1 and CDR2 (germline): SGHTA, FQGNSA. This CDR3 is built from 14 residues.